This T cell receptor beta chain originates from a study of regulatory T cells in long-lasting Graves disease. Study outcomes and limitations: Sample size was small, which may have lowered accuracy. Among persistent patients, a larger number of public clonotypes were shared (about 3,000) than among newly diagnosed patients (under 1,000).

In its sample, this clonotype was seen many times. Antigen: not known. This CDR3 spans 15 amino acids. Germline V gene sequence: CDR1 SGHAT, CDR2 FQNNGV. Trimming at V came to 1 base and at J to 3 bases, leaving 2 bases not matched to a gene. Building the TCR beta libraries relied on iRepertoire HTBI primers, and CDR3 regions underwent Arm-PCR. Source study methods: From all samples, identification returned roughly 15 TRBJ and around 62 TRBV segments. TCRdb fed the multiplex PCR reads into MiXCR, producing one record per CDR3 protein. TCRdb's processing, not the authors' own work, is the source of the V and J calls. The table shows around 460,000 distinct CDR3 sequences, with roughly 22% occurring only once. Regarding time point: persistent/refractory GD, antithyroid drugs over 5 years with positive TRAb. Preparation of the TCR library used RNA extracted from PBMCs. Investigators report Graves' disease was diagnosed under American Thyroid Association guidelines.

Here the sequenced sample was peripheral blood mononuclear cells (PBMCs), taken when the disease was refractory, from a patient treated with antithyroid drugs. The origin of this receptor is a female donor with Graves disease. The chain recombines TRBV11-2 with TRBJ2-7; 11 bases are a match to TRBD2. The CDR3 spells CASSLVAGGIYEQYF. DNA for the CDR3: TGTGCCAGCAGCTTAGTAGCGGGGGGGATCTACGAGCAGTACTTC. The entire variable domain, with the rest obtained from reference TRBV11-2 and TRBJ2-7, is as follows: EAGVAQSPRYKIIEKRQSVAFWCNPISGHATLYWYQQILGQGPKLLIQFQNNGVVDDSQLPKDRFSAERLKGVDSTLKIQPAKLEDSAVYLCASSLVAGGIYEQYFGPGTRLTVT.